The clone carrying this T cell receptor beta chain appeared many times. No antigen is known for it. The entry originates in a study of regulatory T cells in long-lasting Graves disease. V gave up 4 bases and J gave up 0 bases; unmatched junction bases: 2. This CDR3 comprises 15 residues. The germline V gene encodes CDR1 LNHDA and CDR2 SQIVND (reference sequence). Study outcomes and limitations: TRBV28, TRBJ1-2 and TRBJ2-5 were favored in persistent disease.

Time point reported: newly diagnosed GD, antithyroid drugs for less than 3 months. PBMC RNA served as the TCR library source. Doctors identified Graves' disease using the American Thyroid Association guidelines. Building the TCR beta libraries relied on iRepertoire HTBI primers, and CDR3 regions underwent Arm-PCR. TCRdb reprocessed the multiplex PCR reads via MiXCR and lists one record per CDR3 protein. This sample has about 240,000 distinct CDR3 sequences, with roughly a fifth found just once. Sample: peripheral blood mononuclear cells (PBMCs), taken at new diagnosis, from a patient treated with antithyroid drugs. The chain uses TRBV19 and TRBJ2-1; 8 nucleotides align to TRBD2. This clonotype was sampled from a female donor with Graves disease. In nucleotides, the CDR3 is TGTGCCAGTAGTAGCGGGGGGAGCTCCTACAATGAGCAGTTCTTC. Its protein product is CASSSGGSSYNEQFF.